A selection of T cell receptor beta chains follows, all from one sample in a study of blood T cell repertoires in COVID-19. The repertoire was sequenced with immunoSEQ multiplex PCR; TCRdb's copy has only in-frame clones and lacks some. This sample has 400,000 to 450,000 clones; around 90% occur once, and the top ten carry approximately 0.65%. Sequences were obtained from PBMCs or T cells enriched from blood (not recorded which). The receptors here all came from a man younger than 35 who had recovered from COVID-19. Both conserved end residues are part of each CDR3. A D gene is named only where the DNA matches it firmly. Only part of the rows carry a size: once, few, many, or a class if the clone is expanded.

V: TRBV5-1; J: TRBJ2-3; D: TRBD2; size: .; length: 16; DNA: TGCGCCAGCAGCCCCAGGATCGCGGGAGGAGGAGATACGCAGTATTTT; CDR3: CASSPRIAGGGDTQYF
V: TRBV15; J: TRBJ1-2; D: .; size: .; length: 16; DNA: TGTGCCACCAGCAATCCAGGGAAACATCTCGACTATGGCTACACCTTC; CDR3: CATSNPGKHLDYGYTF
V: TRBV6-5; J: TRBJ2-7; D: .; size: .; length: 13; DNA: TGTGCCAGCAGTTACTCGAGAGGCTACGAGCAGTACTTC; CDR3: CASSYSRGYEQYF
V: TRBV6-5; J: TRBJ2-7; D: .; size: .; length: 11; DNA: TGTGCCAGCAGTTATTACTCCGAGCAGTACTTC; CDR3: CASSYYSEQYF
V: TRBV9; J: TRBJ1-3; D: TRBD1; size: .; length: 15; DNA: TGTGCCAGCAGCCCCGGGACAGCCTCTGGAAACACCATATATTTT; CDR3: CASSPGTASGNTIYF
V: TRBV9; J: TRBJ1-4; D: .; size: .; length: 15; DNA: TGTGCCAGCAGCGTAAGCGGGACAACTAATGAAAAACTGTTTTTT; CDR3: CASSVSGTTNEKLFF
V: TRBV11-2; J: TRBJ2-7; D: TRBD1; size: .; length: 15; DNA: TGTGCCAGCAGCTTATACAGGGGGACAATGTCCGAGCAGTACTTC; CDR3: CASSLYRGTMSEQYF
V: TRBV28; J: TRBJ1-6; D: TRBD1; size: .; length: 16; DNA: TGTGCCAGCAGTTTCCCCCCGGGACAGGGCTCCTCACCCCTCCACTTT; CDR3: CASSFPPGQGSSPLHF
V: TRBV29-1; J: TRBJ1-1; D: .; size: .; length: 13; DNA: TGCAGCGTTGGAAAAGGGGCTGGGGCTGAAGCTTTCTTT; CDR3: CSVGKGAGAEAFF
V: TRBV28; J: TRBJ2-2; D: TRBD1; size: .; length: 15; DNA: TGTGCCAGCAGTAGGGGACAGAAAGACACCGGGGAGCTGTTTTTT; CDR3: CASSRGQKDTGELFF
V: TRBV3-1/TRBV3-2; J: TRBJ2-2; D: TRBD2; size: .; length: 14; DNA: TGTGCCAGCAGCCGCGGGAGGGTGGCCGGGGAGCTGTTTTTT; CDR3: CASSRGRVAGELFF
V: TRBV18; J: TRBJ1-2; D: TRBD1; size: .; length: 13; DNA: TGTGCCAGCTCCCCACTTGGACAGGGGTCAAACACCTTC; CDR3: CASSPLGQGSNTF
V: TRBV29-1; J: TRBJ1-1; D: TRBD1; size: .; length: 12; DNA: TGCAGCGTGGGGACAGGGGTCAGTGAAGCTTTCTTT; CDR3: CSVGTGVSEAFF
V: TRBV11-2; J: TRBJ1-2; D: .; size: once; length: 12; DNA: TGTGCCAGCAGCTCTCTCGGCTATGGCTACACCTTC; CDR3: CASSSLGYGYTF
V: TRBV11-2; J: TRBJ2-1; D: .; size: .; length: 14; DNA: TGTGCCAGCAGCTTCCTGGGGGCACTCAATGAGCAGTTCTTC; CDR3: CASSFLGALNEQFF
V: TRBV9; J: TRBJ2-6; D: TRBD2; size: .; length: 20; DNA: TGTGCCAGCAGCACTCGACTAGCGGGAGGTCTTGGTCGCGGGGCCAACGTCCTGACTTTC; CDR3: CASSTRLAGGLGRGANVLTF
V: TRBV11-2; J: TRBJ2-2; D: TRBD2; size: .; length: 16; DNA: TGTGCCAGCAGCTTGACTAGCGGGGTTAACACCGGGGAGCTGTTTTTT; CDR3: CASSLTSGVNTGELFF
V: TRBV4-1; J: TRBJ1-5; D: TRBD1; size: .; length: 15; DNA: TGCGCCAGCAGCCAAGGTGGGACAGGGCTTGGGCCCCAGCATTTT; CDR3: CASSQGGTGLGPQHF
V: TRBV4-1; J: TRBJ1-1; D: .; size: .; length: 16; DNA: TGCGCCAGCAGCCAGCTACAGGGCCCCGGGAACACTGAAGCTTTCTTT; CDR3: CASSQLQGPGNTEAFF
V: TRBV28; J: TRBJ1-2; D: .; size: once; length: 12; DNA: TGTGCCAGCAATGGGAGGGCCGGTGGCTACACCTTC; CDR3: CASNGRAGGYTF
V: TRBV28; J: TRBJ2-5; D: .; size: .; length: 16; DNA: TGTGCCAGCAGTCCCCGCCCCCGGGACTTTCAAGAGACCCAGTACTTC; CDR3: CASSPRPRDFQETQYF
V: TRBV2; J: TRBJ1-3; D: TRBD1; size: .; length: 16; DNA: TGTGCCAGCAGTGGGACAGGAGTAATGTCCGGAAACACCATATATTTT; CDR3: CASSGTGVMSGNTIYF
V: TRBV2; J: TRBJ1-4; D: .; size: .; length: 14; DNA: TGTGCCAGCAGTGAAGCGGGGCCTAATGAAAAACTGTTTTTT; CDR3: CASSEAGPNEKLFF
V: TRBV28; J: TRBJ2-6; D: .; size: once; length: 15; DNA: TGTGCCAGCAGCAATAACAGGGCTGGGGCCAACGTCCTGACTTTC; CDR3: CASSNNRAGANVLTF
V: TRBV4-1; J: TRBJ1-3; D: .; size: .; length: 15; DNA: TGCGCCAGCAGCCGCGGGGCAGGCTCTGGAAACACCATATATTTT; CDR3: CASSRGAGSGNTIYF
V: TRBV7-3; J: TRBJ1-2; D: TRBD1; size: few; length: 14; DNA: TGTGCCAGCAGCCCCGGGACAGATCACTATGGCTACACCTTC; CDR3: CASSPGTDHYGYTF
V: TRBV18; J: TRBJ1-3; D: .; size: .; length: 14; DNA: TGTGCCAGCACCCCCGGTGCCTCTGGAAACACCATATATTTT; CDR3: CASTPGASGNTIYF
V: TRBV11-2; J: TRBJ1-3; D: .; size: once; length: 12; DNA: TGTGCCAGCACCAAGCCGGGAAACACCATATATTTT; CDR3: CASTKPGNTIYF
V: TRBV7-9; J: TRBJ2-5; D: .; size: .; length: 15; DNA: TGTGCCAGCAGCTTAGTGGAGGGGCTTATGGAGACCCAGTACTTC; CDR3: CASSLVEGLMETQYF